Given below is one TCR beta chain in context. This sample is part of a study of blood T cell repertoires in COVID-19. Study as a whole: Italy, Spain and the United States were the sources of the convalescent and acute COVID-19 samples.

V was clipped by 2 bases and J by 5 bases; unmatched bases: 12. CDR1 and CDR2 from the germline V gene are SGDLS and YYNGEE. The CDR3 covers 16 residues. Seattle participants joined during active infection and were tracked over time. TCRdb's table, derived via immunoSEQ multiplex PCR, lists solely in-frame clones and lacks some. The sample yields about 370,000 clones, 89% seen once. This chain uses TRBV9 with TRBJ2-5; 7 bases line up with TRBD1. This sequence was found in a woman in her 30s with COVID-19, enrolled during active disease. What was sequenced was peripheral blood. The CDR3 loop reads CASSVRRDSKAETQYF. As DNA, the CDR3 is TGTGCCAGCAGCGTCAGAAGGGACAGCAAAGCGGAGACCCAGTACTTC.